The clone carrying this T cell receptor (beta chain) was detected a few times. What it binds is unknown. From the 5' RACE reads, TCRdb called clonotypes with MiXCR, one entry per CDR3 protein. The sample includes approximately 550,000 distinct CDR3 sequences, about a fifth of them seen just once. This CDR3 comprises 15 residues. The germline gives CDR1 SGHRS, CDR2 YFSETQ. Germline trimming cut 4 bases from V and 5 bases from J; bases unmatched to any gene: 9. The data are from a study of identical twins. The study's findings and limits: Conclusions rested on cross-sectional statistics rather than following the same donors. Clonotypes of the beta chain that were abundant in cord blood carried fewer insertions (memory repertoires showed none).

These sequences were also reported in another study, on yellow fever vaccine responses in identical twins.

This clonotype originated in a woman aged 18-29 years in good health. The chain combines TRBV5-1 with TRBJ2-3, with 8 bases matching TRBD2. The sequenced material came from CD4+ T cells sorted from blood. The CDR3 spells CASSLSTSGQDTQYF. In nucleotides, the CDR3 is TGCGCCAGCAGCCTCTCTACTAGCGGTCAAGATACGCAGTATTTT.